The 20 T cell receptor beta chains in this list originate from one sample, sequenced in a study of T cells in pancreatic ductal adenocarcinoma. No neoadjuvant therapy was given to the selected pancreatic ductal adenocarcinoma patients before their surgery. Generated by immunoSEQ multiplex PCR, the TCRdb table keeps only in-frame clones and is missing some. The sample yields around 16,000 clones, more than 75% seen once. Sequencing input: PBMCs. The origin of the receptors is a human donor with pancreatic ductal adenocarcinoma.

The chain joins TRBV6-1 to TRBJ1-1; 8 positions agree with TRBD1. The germline gives CDR1 MNHNS, CDR2 SASEGT. V lost 2 bases, J lost 3 bases, and 5 bases stayed unmatched. The CDR3 has 15 residues. CDR3 region: CASSEQGAKYTEAFF. CDR3 coding DNA: TGTGCCAGCAGTGAACAGGGGGCAAAGTACACTGAAGCTTTCTTT.

This clone was seen a handful of times. The CDR3: CASSLEGHYSNQPQHF. CDR3 in DNA: TGTGCCAGCAGCTTGGAGGGGCATTATAGCAATCAGCCCCAGCATTTT. V usage is TRBV7-8 and J usage is TRBJ1-5; possibly TRBD1 for D (5 bases). The CDR3 is made up of 16 amino acids. CDR1 and CDR2 (germline): SGHVS, FQNEAQ. V shed 3 bases and J shed 0 bases, with 12 bases lying between them.

This clone has just one count. The chain has TRBV7-9 and TRBJ1-4; D is unclear. V dropped 4 bases and J dropped 3 bases, with 12 bases sitting between them. The CDR3 contains 15 residues. Germline values: CDR1 SEHNR, CDR2 FQNEAQ (reference sequence). This CDR3 is CASSSDGSANEKLFF. The DNA of the CDR3 is TGTGCCAGCAGCTCGGACGGCTCAGCTAATGAAAAACTGTTTTTT.

In its sample, this clone was seen a few times. The V gene is TRBV7-8, the J gene TRBJ2-1, with 13 bases fitting TRBD2. V shed 10 bases and J 14 bases; nucleotides not matched to a gene: 11. This CDR3 is 13 amino acids long. Germline-derived CDR1 and CDR2 are SGHVS and FQNEAQ. The CDR3 spells CATETSGGPKKFF. In DNA, the CDR3 is TGTGCCACCGAGACTAGCGGGGGGCCAAAAAAGTTCTTC. The variable domain in full, completed from reference TRBV7-8 and TRBJ2-1, reads GAGVSQSPRYKVAKRGQDVALRCDPISGHVSLFWYQQALGQGPEFLTYFQNEAQLDKSGLPSDRFFAERPEGSVSTLKIQRTQQEDSAVYLCATETSGGPKKFFGPGTRLTVL.

The chain has TRBV5-6 and TRBJ2-5, with TRBD1 matching 8 bases. Germline V gene data show CDR1 as SGHDT and CDR2 as YYEEEE. This CDR3 is 14 amino acids long. The J segment lost 6 bases and the V segment lost 6 bases, leaving 10 bases of the junction unmatched. CDR3 DNA: TGTGCCAGCAACCCAGGGGGCGGGGTAAAGACCCAGTACTTC. This codes for CASNPGGGVKTQYF.

The gene calls are TRBV7-2 and TRBJ1-5; D not certain. Germline assignment: CDR1 SGHTA and CDR2 FQGNSA. V lost 0 bases and J 3 bases, leaving 9 bases between the germline ends. This CDR3 is built from 15 residues. The CDR3 region is CASSLALQSNQPQHF. As DNA, the CDR3 is TGTGCCAGCAGCTTAGCGCTGCAGTCCAATCAGCCCCAGCATTTT.

This chain links TRBV19 with TRBJ2-7; weak D call: TRBD1 (6 bases). Germline V gene lookup returns CDR1 LNHDA and CDR2 SQIVND (reference sequence). CDR3 length equals 17 residues. V lost 5 bases and J lost 2, with 22 bases in between. CDR3 bases: TGTGCCAGTAGTGGGCGAGGCGGCAGGGGCTTTACCTACGAGCAGTACTTC. It is translated as CASSGRGGRGFTYEQYF.

This chain uses TRBV11-2 with TRBJ1-1; D ambiguous. Trimming cost V 1 base and J 3 bases, with 6 bases left between them. Germline CDR1 reads SGHAT; CDR2 reads FQNNGV. CDR3 size: 13 residues. DNA of the CDR3: TGTGCCAGCAGCTTAGTAAGGGACACTGAAGCTTTCTTT. This sequence encodes CASSLVRDTEAFF.

The CDR3 sequence: CASSSGLAETYEQYF. For the CDR3, the DNA is TGTGCCAGCAGCTCGGGACTAGCGGAGACCTACGAGCAGTACTTC. The chain has TRBV13 and TRBJ2-7, with 11 nucleotides matching TRBD2. Looked up from germline, CDR1 is PRHDT and CDR2 is FYEKMQ (reference sequence). V dropped 4 bases and J dropped 2; count of bases not matched to a gene: 4. The CDR3 has 15 amino acids.

The V call is TRBV18, the J call TRBJ1-1; 9 bases agree with TRBD1. The CDR3 has 16 amino acids. J was trimmed by 1 base and V by 3 bases; bases with no gene match: 6. Germline-derived CDR1 and CDR2 are KGHSH and LQKENI. The CDR3 here is CASSPSTGGPNTEAFF. The CDR3 nucleotides read TGTGCCAGCTCACCGAGTACAGGGGGCCCGAACACTGAAGCTTTCTTT. The whole variable domain, remainder taken from reference TRBV18 and TRBJ1-1, is NAGVMQNPRHLVRRRGQEARLRCSPMKGHSHVYWYRQLPEEGLKFMVYLQKENIIDESGMPKERFSAEFPKEGPSILRIQQVVRGDSAAYFCASSPSTGGPNTEAFFGQGTRLTVV.

This rearrangement joins TRBV30 to TRBJ2-3, with 15 bases lining up with TRBD2. Germline V gene lookup returns CDR1 GTSNPN and CDR2 SVGIG (reference sequence). Trimming at V came to 5 bases and at J to 6 bases, leaving 6 bases not matched to a gene. CDR3 length equals 15 residues. The CDR3 DNA sequence: TGTGCCTGGGGACTAGCGGGGGGGCCTGGGGATACGCAGTATTTT. The encoded protein is CAWGLAGGPGDTQYF.

The CDR3 nucleotides read TGCGCCAGCAGCTTGGTGGGGACAGGGGGCTCTGAGGGCTACACCTTC. Translated, it gives CASSLVGTGGSEGYTF. The chain links TRBV5-1 to TRBJ1-2; 12 nucleotides line up with TRBD1. Trimming removed 0 bases from V and 8 bases from J; junction bases left unmatched: 8. From germline, CDR1 is SGHRS and CDR2 YFSETQ. The CDR3 covers 16 residues.

V usage is TRBV9 and J usage is TRBJ2-1; TRBD2 agrees at 7 bases. Germline CDR1 SGDLS, CDR2 YYNGEE. CDR3 length: 16 amino acids. V trimming: 0 bases; J trimming: 9 bases; junction bases outside the gene matches: 12. The CDR3 region has the DNA TGTGCCAGCAGCGTAGCTAGCGGTAGGACCTCAATTGAGCAGTTCTTC. Translated, it gives CASSVASGRTSIEQFF.

The chain joins TRBV9 to TRBJ2-7; D ambiguous. This CDR3 is 14 amino acids long. Germline assignment: CDR1 SGDLS and CDR2 YYNGEE. Trimming shortened V by 3 bases and J by 6 bases, and 16 bases separated the two germline ends. CDR3 protein: CASSAQGPGGEQYF. CDR3 nucleotide sequence: TGTGCCAGCAGCGCCCAAGGACCCGGCGGCGAGCAGTACTTC.

The V and J genes are TRBV9 and TRBJ2-7, with 8 bases aligning to TRBD1. This CDR3 region has 15 residues. The junction had 8 bases not matched to a gene; V was cut back by 4 bases and J by 2 bases. Germline CDR1 is SGDLS and CDR2 is YYNGEE. In DNA, the CDR3 is TGTGCCAGCAGCATGACAGGGGCGTCTACCTACGAGCAGTACTTC. Translating gives CASSMTGASTYEQYF.

The sample holds one count of this clone. J is TRBJ2-1 and V is TRBV19, with D possibly called TRBD1 or TRBD2 (5 bases each). Trimming cost V 5 bases and J 4 bases, with 15 bases left between them. This CDR3 has 15 residues. CDR1 is LNHDA and CDR2 is SQIVND in the germline V gene (reference sequence). The CDR3 loop reads CASSVLTGPYNEQFF. CDR3 in DNA: TGTGCCAGTAGTGTCCTCACGGGGCCATACAATGAGCAGTTCTTC.

The CDR3: CAISASPFRDRGPNYGYTF. DNA of the CDR3: TGTGCCATCAGTGCCTCACCCTTCCGGGACAGGGGGCCTAACTATGGCTACACCTTC. The V call is TRBV10-3, the J call TRBJ1-2; 12 bases align to TRBD1. V was pared by 4 bases and J by 0 bases, with 12 bases of the junction left unmatched. There are 19 residues in the CDR3. Germline assignment: CDR1 ENHRY and CDR2 SYGVKD.

This chain connects TRBV18 to TRBJ1-1; no firm D call. Trimming stripped 2 bases from V and 4 bases from J, with 8 bases between. The CDR3 contains 13 residues. The V gene's germline CDR1 is KGHSH and CDR2 LQKENI. The CDR3 DNA sequence: TGTGCCAGCTCACCAGAACCAGGCACTGAAGCTTTCTTT. Its protein product is CASSPEPGTEAFF.

The chain has TRBV27 and TRBJ2-7; 12 nucleotides align to TRBD2. The germline gives CDR1 MNHEY, CDR2 SMNVEV (reference sequence). The ends lost 1 base at V and 3 bases at J; junction bases unmatched: 7. This CDR3 spans 17 amino acids. The CDR3 DNA is TGTGCCAGCAGTTTATATTCGGGACTAGCGGGTAACTACGAGCAGTACTTC. Its translation is CASSLYSGLAGNYEQYF.

The V gene is TRBV7-2, the J gene TRBJ2-5; 12 bases match TRBD1. The J segment lost 2 bases and the V segment lost 4 bases, leaving 2 bases of the junction unmatched. Germline CDR1 reads SGHTA; CDR2 reads FQGNSA. The CDR3 length is 15 residues. CDR3 region: CASSSGQGAQETQYF. For the CDR3, the DNA is TGTGCCAGCAGCTCGGGACAGGGGGCACAAGAGACCCAGTACTTC.